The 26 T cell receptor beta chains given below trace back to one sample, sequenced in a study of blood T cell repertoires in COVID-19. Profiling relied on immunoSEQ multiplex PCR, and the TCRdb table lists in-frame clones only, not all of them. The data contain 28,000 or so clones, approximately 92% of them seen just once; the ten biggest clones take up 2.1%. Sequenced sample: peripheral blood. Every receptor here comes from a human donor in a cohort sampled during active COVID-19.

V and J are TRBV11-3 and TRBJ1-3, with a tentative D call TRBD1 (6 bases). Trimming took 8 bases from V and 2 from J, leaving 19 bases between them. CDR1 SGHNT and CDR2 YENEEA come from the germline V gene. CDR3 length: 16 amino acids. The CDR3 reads CASGRGGFVAGNTIYF. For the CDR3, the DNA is TGTGCCAGCGGTAGGGGGGGGTTCGTTGCTGGAAACACCATATATTTT.

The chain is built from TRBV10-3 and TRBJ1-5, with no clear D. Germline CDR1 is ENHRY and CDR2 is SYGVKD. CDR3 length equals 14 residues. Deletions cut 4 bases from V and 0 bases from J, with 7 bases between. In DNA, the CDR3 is TGTGCCATCAGTGGGGCAGGTAGCAATCAGCCCCAGCATTTT. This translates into CAISGAGSNQPQHF.

CDR3 protein: CASSVGRPSGNTIYF. The CDR3 bases are TGTGCCAGTAGTGTTGGCCGTCCCTCTGGAAACACCATATATTTT. The chain recombines TRBV19 with TRBJ1-3; no definite D call. The CDR3 loop spans 15 amino acids. The V gene's germline CDR1 is LNHDA and CDR2 SQIVND (reference sequence). V shed 5 bases and J shed 0 bases, with 11 bases lying between them.

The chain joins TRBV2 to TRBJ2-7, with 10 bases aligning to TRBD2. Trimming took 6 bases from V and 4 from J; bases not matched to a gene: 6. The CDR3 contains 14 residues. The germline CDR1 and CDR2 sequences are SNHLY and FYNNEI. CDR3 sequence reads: CASRTSGTPYEQYF. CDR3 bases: TGTGCCAGCAGAACTAGCGGGACTCCATACGAGCAGTACTTC.

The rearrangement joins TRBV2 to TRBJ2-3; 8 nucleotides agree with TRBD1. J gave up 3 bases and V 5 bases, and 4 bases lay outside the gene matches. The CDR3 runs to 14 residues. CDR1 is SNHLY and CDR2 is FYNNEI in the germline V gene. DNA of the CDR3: TGTGCCAGCAGTCCGGACAGGGTGACAGATACGCAGTATTTT. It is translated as CASSPDRVTDTQYF.

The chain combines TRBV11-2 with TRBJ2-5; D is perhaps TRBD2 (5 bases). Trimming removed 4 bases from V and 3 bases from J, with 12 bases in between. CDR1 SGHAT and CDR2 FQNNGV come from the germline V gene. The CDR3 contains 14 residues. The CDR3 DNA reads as TGTGCCAGCAGCTCACCGACCGGGGAAGAGACCCAGTACTTC. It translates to CASSSPTGEETQYF.

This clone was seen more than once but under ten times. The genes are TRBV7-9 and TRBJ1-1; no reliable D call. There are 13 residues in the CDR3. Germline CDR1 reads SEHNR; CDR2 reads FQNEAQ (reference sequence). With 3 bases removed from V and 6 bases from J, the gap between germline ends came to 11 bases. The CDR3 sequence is CASSFTRGSEAFF. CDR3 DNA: TGTGCCAGCAGCTTTACACGAGGGTCTGAAGCTTTCTTT.

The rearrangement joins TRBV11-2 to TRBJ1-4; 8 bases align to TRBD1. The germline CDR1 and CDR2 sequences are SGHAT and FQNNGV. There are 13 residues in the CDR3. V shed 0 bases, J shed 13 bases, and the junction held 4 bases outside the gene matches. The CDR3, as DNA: TGTGCCAGCAGCTTAGACAGGGGGCGCGGACTGTTTTTT. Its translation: CASSLDRGRGLFF.

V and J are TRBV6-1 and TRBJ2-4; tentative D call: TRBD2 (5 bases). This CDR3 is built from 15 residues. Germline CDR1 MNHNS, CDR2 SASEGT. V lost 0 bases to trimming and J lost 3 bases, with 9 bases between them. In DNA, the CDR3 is TGTGCCAGCAGTGAAGCCGGGGTGAGCAAAAACATTCAGTACTTC. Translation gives CASSEAGVSKNIQYF.

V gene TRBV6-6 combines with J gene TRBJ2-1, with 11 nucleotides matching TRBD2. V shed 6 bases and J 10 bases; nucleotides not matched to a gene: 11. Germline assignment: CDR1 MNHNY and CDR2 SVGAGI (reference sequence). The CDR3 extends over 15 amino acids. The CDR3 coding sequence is TGTGCCAGCAGGGTTAGCGGGAGGGAAGCTGGGGAGCAGTTCTTC. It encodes CASRVSGREAGEQFF.

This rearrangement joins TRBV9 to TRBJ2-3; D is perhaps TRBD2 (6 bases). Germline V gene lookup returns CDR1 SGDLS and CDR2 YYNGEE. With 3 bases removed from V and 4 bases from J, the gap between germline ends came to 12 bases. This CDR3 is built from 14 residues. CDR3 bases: TGTGCCAGCAGCGGGAACCCGGGAGCAGATACGCAGTATTTT. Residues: CASSGNPGADTQYF.

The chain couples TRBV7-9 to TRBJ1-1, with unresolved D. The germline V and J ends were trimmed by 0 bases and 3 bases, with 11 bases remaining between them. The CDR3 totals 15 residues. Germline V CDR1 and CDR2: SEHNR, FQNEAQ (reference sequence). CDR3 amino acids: CASSLAGPGDTEAFF. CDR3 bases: TGTGCCAGCAGCTTAGCCGGTCCCGGGGACACTGAAGCTTTCTTT.

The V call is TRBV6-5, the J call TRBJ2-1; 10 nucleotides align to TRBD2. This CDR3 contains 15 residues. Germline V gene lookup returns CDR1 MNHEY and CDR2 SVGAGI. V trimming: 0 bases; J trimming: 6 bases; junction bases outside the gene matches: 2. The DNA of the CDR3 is TGTGCCAGCAGTTACTCCATAGCGGGAGGCAATGAGCAGTTCTTC. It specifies CASSYSIAGGNEQFF.

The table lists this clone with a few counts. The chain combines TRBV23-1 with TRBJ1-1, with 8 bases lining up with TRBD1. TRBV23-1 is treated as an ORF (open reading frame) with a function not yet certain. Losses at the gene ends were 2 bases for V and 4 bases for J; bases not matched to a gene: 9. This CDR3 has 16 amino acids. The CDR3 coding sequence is TGCGCCAGCAGTCAAGGTACCAGGGGGCCTGTCACTGAAGCTTTCTTT. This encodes CASSQGTRGPVTEAFF.

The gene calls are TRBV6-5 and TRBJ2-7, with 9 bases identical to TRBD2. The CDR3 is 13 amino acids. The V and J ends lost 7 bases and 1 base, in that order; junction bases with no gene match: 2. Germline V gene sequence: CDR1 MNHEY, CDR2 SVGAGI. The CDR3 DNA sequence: TGTGCCAGCAAGACTAGCGGATCCTACGAGCAGTACTTC. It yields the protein CASKTSGSYEQYF.

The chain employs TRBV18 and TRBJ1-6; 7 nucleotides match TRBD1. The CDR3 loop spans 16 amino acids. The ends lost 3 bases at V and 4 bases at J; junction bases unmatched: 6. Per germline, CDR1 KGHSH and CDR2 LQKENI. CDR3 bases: TGTGCCAGCTCACCCTCACAGGGGAGATATAATTCACCCCTCCACTTT. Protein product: CASSPSQGRYNSPLHF.

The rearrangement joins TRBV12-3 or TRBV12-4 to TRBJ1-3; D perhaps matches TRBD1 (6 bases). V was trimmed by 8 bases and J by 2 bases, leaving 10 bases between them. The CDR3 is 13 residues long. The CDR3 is CASGTGTGNTIYF. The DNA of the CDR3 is TGTGCCAGCGGAACAGGGACTGGAAACACCATATATTTT.

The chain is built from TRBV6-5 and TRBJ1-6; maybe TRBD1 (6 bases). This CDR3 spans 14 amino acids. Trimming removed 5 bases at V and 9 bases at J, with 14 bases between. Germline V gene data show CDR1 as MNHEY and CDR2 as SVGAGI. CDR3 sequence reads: CASSKTGRISPLHF. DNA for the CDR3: TGTGCCAGCAGTAAGACAGGAAGGATTTCACCCCTCCACTTT.

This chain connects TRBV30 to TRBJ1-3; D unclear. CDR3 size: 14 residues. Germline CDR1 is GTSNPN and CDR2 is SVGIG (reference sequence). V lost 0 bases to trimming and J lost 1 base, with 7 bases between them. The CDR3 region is CAWSVGSSGNTIYF. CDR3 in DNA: TGTGCCTGGAGTGTGGGGAGTTCTGGAAACACCATATATTTT.

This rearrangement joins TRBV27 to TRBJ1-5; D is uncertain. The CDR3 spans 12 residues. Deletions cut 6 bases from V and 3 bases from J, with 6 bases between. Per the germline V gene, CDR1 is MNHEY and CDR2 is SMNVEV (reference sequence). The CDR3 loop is CASSQNNQPQHF. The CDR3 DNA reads TGTGCCAGCAGCCAAAACAATCAGCCCCAGCATTTT.

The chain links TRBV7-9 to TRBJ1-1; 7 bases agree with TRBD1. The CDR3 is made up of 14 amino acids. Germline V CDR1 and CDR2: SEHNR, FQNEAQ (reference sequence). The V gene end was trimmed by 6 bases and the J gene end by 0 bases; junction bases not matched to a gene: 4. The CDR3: CASSPQGVNTEAFF. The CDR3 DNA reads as TGTGCCAGCAGTCCCCAGGGGGTGAACACTGAAGCTTTCTTT.

The CDR3 nucleotides read TGTGCCAGCAGTTTCAGCGGTGACTACAATGAGCAGTTCTTC. This codes for CASSFSGDYNEQFF. The V gene is TRBV28, the J gene TRBJ2-1; D is possibly TRBD2 (5 bases). V lost 3 bases and J lost 3, with 9 bases in between. This CDR3 region has 14 residues. Germline CDR1 reads MDHEN; CDR2 reads SYDVKM.

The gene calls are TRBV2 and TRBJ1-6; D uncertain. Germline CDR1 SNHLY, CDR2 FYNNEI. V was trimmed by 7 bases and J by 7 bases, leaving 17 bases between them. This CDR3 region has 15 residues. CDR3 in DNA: TGTGCCAGCATCCTTATGGCCCTTCAGAATTCACCCCTCCACTTT. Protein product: CASILMALQNSPLHF.

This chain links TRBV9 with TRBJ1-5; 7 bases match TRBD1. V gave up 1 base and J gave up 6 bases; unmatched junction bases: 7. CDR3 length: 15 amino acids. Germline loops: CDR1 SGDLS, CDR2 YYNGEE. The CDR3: CASSVHRDSVQPQHF. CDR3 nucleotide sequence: TGTGCCAGCAGCGTACACCGGGACAGTGTTCAGCCCCAGCATTTT.

Here the CDR3 reads CASSPGEWEAFF. The CDR3, as DNA: TGTGCCAGCAGCCCCGGGGAGTGGGAAGCTTTCTTT. The rearrangement joins TRBV11-3 to TRBJ1-1; no firm D call. Trimming removed 5 bases from V and 8 bases from J, with 12 bases in between. This CDR3 is 12 amino acids long. CDR1 SGHNT and CDR2 YENEEA come from the germline V gene.

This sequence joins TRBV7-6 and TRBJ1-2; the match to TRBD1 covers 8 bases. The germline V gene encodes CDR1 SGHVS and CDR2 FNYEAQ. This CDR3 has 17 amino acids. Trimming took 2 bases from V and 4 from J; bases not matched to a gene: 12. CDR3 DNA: TGTGCCAGCAGCTTATCCTCTATCCAGGGGGCTGCCTATGGCTACACCTTC. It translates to CASSLSSIQGAAYGYTF.